This T cell receptor (beta chain) comes out of a study of type 1 regulatory T cells. Study-level information: An in vitro protocol generated T-allo10, a Tr1-enriched, alloantigen-specific CD4 T cell product. Whole-study findings and limits: Type 1 regulatory T cells had a more restricted TCR repertoire than non-type 1 regulatory T cells.

TCRdb independently ran MiXCR on the reads; one entry per CDR3 protein. The sample lists under 75,000 distinct CDR3 sequences, about a fifth occurring once. This clonotype was observed a handful of times. The antigen remains unidentified. CDR1 and CDR2 (germline): DFQATT, SNEGSKA (reference sequence). There are 14 residues in the CDR3. V was pared by 3 bases and J by 7 bases, with 6 bases of the junction left unmatched. This receptor was identified in a human donor in good health. V usage is TRBV20-1 and J usage is TRBJ1-6, with 7 bases matching TRBD1. Sequencing input: cultured type 1 regulatory T (Tr1) cells, either the whole culture or a sorted fraction (not recorded which). In DNA, the CDR3 is TGCAGTGCTAGCTCCGGGACAGCAAATTCACCCCTCCACTTT. Protein product: CSASSGTANSPLHF.